This passage covers 30 T cell receptor beta chains from one sample sequenced in a study of blood T cell repertoires in COVID-19. TCRdb keeps only in-frame clones here, not all; method: immunoSEQ multiplex PCR. This sample has tens of thousands of clones, with approximately 90% found just once. The sample consisted of peripheral blood. These receptors originate from a man between 65 and 85 years old with acute or convalescent COVID-19.

The chain joins TRBV10-3 to TRBJ1-1; D is uncertain. There are 14 residues in the CDR3. CDR1 and CDR2 from the germline V gene are ENHRY and SYGVKD. Trimming shortened V by 2 bases and J by 5 bases, and 12 bases separated the two germline ends. The CDR3 DNA is TGTGCCATCAGTGAGCCTCCTAATTTGACTGAAGCTTTCTTT. Translating gives CAISEPPNLTEAFF.

The V and J genes are TRBV3-1 (or the pseudogene TRBV3-2) and TRBJ2-2; D may be TRBD2 (6 bases). The CDR3 consists of 18 residues. V was pared by 6 bases and J by 1 base, with 21 bases between. CDR1 and CDR2 from the germline V gene are LGHDT and YNNKEL (reference sequence). The CDR3 protein is CASRLASRLARNTGELFF. The DNA for the CDR3 is TGTGCCAGCAGACTTGCTTCCCGGCTAGCGAGGAACACCGGGGAGCTGTTTTTT.

The chain joins TRBV19 to TRBJ1-5; 7 bases agree with TRBD1. V lost 5 bases to trimming and J lost 2 bases; unmatched junction nucleotides: 3. The length of the CDR3 is 14 residues. Germline CDR1 and CDR2: LNHDA and SQIVND (reference sequence). In nucleotides, the CDR3 is TGTGCCAGTAGTGACACAGGGGGCAATCAGCCCCAGCATTTT. It yields the protein CASSDTGGNQPQHF.

The chain couples TRBV28 to TRBJ1-2; D may be TRBD1 (5 bases). The germline gives CDR1 MDHEN, CDR2 SYDVKM. The CDR3 has 19 amino acids. V gave up 7 bases and J gave up 0 bases, with 27 bases separating them. CDR3 DNA sequence: TGTGCCAGCACCCCCAAGGCTGGTAGACAGCCCTTTTCTAACTATGGCTACACCTTC. The encoded protein is CASTPKAGRQPFSNYGYTF.

The rearrangement links TRBV6-4 to TRBJ1-1; D gene uncertain. V lost 6 bases and J lost 1, with 9 bases in between. The V gene's germline CDR1 is MRHNA and CDR2 SNTAGT. The CDR3 spans 13 residues. The CDR3 reads CASSAGRNTEAFF. The CDR3 region has the DNA TGTGCCAGCAGCGCCGGGAGGAACACTGAAGCTTTCTTT.

The genes are TRBV7-6 and TRBJ1-2; maybe TRBD1 (6 bases). Trimming shortened V by 3 bases and J by 1 base, and 12 bases separated the two germline ends. From germline, CDR1 is SGHVS and CDR2 FNYEAQ. The CDR3 is 15 amino acids. The DNA of the CDR3 is TGTGCCAGCAGCTTGGGGACACTTCATAACTATGGCTACACCTTC. This gives the protein CASSLGTLHNYGYTF.

This CDR3 reads CASSVQGTGELFF. CDR3 nucleotide sequence: TGTGCCAGCAGCGTGCAGGGGACCGGGGAGCTGTTTTTT. The chain carries TRBV5-4 and TRBJ2-2; D may be TRBD1 (6 bases). The CDR3 length is 13 residues. The germline CDR1 and CDR2 sequences are SGHNT and YYREEE (reference sequence). V lost 4 bases to trimming and J lost 5 bases, with 9 bases between them. The whole variable domain, filled in from reference TRBV5-4 and TRBJ2-2, reads ETGVTQSPTHLIKTRGQQVTLRCSSQSGHNTVSWYQQALGQGPQFIFQYYREEENGRGNFPPRFSGLQFPNYSSELNVNALELDDSALYLCASSVQGTGELFFGEGSRLTVL.

The J gene is TRBJ1-1, the V gene TRBV5-1; D not certain. This CDR3 contains 12 residues. V lost 4 bases and J 6 bases, leaving 10 bases between the germline ends. Looked up from germline, CDR1 is SGHRS and CDR2 is YFSETQ. CDR3 in amino acids: CASSAGDPEAFF. The CDR3 DNA reads as TGCGCCAGCAGCGCGGGAGACCCTGAAGCTTTCTTT.

In this sample, this clone turned up once. CDR3 in DNA: TGTGCCAGCAGCTCATTACAGGGGGCGGGGGAAAAACTGTTTTTT. Residues: CASSSLQGAGEKLFF. The chain is built from TRBV7-2 and TRBJ1-4, with 9 positions matching TRBD1. Germline trimming cut 4 bases from V and 8 bases from J; bases unmatched to any gene: 8. The CDR3 is 15 residues long. Germline loops: CDR1 SGHTA, CDR2 FQGNSA.

V and J are TRBV3-1 (or the pseudogene TRBV3-2) and TRBJ1-1; D possibly corresponds to TRBD1 (6 bases). Germline V gene sequence: CDR1 LGHDT, CDR2 YNNKEL (reference sequence). The V and J ends lost 4 bases and 1 base respectively, with 13 bases between them. CDR3 size: 15 residues. CDR3: CASSPRGRGNTEAFF. The DNA for the CDR3 is TGTGCCAGCAGCCCACGGGGCAGGGGGAACACTGAAGCTTTCTTT.

V usage is TRBV19 and J usage is TRBJ1-4, with D hard to call. CDR3 length: 14 amino acids. Looked up from germline, CDR1 is LNHDA and CDR2 is SQIVND (reference sequence). V was pared by 6 bases and J by 2 bases, with 10 bases between. CDR3: CASSVYSTNEKLFF. In DNA form, the CDR3 reads TGTGCCAGTAGCGTATACTCGACTAATGAAAAACTGTTTTTT.

The chain combines TRBV27 with TRBJ2-7; 15 bases are shared with TRBD2. The ends lost 5 bases at V and 0 bases at J; junction bases unmatched: 11. Germline CDR1 MNHEY, CDR2 SMNVEV (reference sequence). This CDR3 contains 19 residues. CDR3 sequence: CASSDRGLAGGLSSYEQYF. The CDR3 coding sequence is TGTGCCAGCAGTGACCGGGGACTAGCGGGGGGCCTGAGCTCCTACGAGCAGTACTTC.

V is TRBV6-2 or TRBV6-3 and J is TRBJ1-1; 9 bases fit TRBD1. Per germline, CDR1 MNHEY and CDR2 SVGEGT. The V segment lost 4 bases and the J segment 1 base; nucleotides outside the gene matches: 7. This CDR3 comprises 16 residues. The CDR3 DNA sequence: TGTGCCAGCAGTTCAAGTAGGACAGGGGAGAACACTGAAGCTTTCTTT. It translates to CASSSSRTGENTEAFF.

The table lists this clone with a count of one. The genes are TRBV6-2 or TRBV6-3 and TRBJ2-2; D might be TRBD1 (6 bases). Trimming stripped 0 bases from V and 0 bases from J, with 8 bases between. Germline CDR1 and CDR2: MNHEY and SVGEGT. The CDR3 is 16 amino acids. CDR3 loop: CASSYSRQANTGELFF. The CDR3 DNA reads as TGTGCCAGCAGTTACTCTAGACAGGCGAACACCGGGGAGCTGTTTTTT.

The V call is TRBV7-9, the J call TRBJ2-1; D might be TRBD1 (6 bases). V shed 3 bases and J shed 5 bases, with 14 bases lying between them. CDR1 and CDR2 (germline): SEHNR, FQNEAQ (reference sequence). The CDR3 spans 15 residues. The CDR3 nucleotides read TGTGCCAGCAGCTTCCTTGAAACAGGGAACAATGAGCAGTTCTTC. Amino acid sequence: CASSFLETGNNEQFF.

This chain uses TRBV30 with TRBJ2-5; unclear D gene. Trimming removed 3 bases from V and 2 bases from J, with 13 bases in between. The CDR3 spans 14 residues. Germline-derived CDR1 and CDR2 are GTSNPN and SVGIG (reference sequence). The CDR3 region has the DNA TGTGCCTGGAGCTTCCAGCCGGGTCAAGAGACCCAGTACTTC. Protein: CAWSFQPGQETQYF.

The gene calls are TRBV14 and TRBJ1-1, with TRBD1 matching over 9 bases. This CDR3 is 17 amino acids long. With V trimmed by 4 bases and J by 3 bases, 12 bases remained unmatched. Germline-derived CDR1 and CDR2 are SGHDN and FVKESK. In nucleotides, the CDR3 is TGTGCCAGCAGCCCCGACAGGGGGATCAGTTACGACACTGAAGCTTTCTTT. Translation gives CASSPDRGISYDTEAFF.

J is TRBJ1-5 and V is TRBV4-3, with TRBD1 as a possible D gene (5 bases). The germline CDR1 and CDR2 sequences are LGHNA and YSLEER. The CDR3 is 17 amino acids. V lost 0 bases to trimming and J lost 1 base, with 13 bases between them. The CDR3 protein is CASSQEWIGASNQPQHF. The CDR3, as DNA: TGCGCCAGCAGCCAAGAGTGGATTGGGGCCAGCAATCAGCCCCAGCATTTT.

This clone was observed a single time. This chain links TRBV10-3 with TRBJ1-1; possibly TRBD1 for D (5 bases). The CDR3 extends over 14 amino acids. The V end was cut by 2 bases, the J end by 1 base, with 8 bases between. Germline CDR1 reads ENHRY; CDR2 reads SYGVKD. The CDR3 region has the DNA TGTGCCATCAGTGAGCCGACAGAGAACACTGAAGCTTTCTTT. Protein sequence: CAISEPTENTEAFF.

The rearrangement uses TRBV5-1 and TRBJ1-3, with no clear D. Trimming took off 2 bases at V and 0 bases at J, with 9 bases between the two ends. Germline CDR1 reads SGHRS; CDR2 reads YFSETQ. The length of the CDR3 is 15 residues. The chain's CDR3 is CASSFDYASGNTIYF. The CDR3 nucleotides are TGCGCCAGCAGCTTTGACTACGCCTCTGGAAACACCATATATTTT. Drawing the rest from reference TRBV5-1 and TRBJ1-3, the complete variable domain is KAGVTQTPRYLIKTRGQQVTLSCSPISGHRSVSWYQQTPGQGLQFLFEYFSETQRNKGNFPGRFSGRQFSNSRSEMNVSTLELGDSALYLCASSFDYASGNTIYFGEGSWLTVV.

The gene calls are TRBV28 and TRBJ1-3; 8 nucleotides align to TRBD1. V gave up 5 bases and J gave up 0 bases; unmatched junction bases: 6. The CDR3 covers 16 residues. Per germline, CDR1 MDHEN and CDR2 SYDVKM. CDR3: CASSVRTGNSGNTIYF. In DNA, the CDR3 is TGTGCCAGCAGTGTACGGACAGGGAACTCTGGAAACACCATATATTTT. Full variable domain (outside the CDR3, taken from reference TRBV28 and TRBJ1-3): DVKVTQSSRYLVKRTGEKVFLECVQDMDHENMFWYRQDPGLGLRLIYFSYDVKMKEKGDIPEGYSVSREKKERFSLILESASTNQTSMYLCASSVRTGNSGNTIYFGEGSWLTVV.

The chain carries TRBV11-2 and TRBJ1-2, with 8 nucleotides matching TRBD1. This CDR3 is built from 14 residues. Germline V gene lookup returns CDR1 SGHAT and CDR2 FQNNGV. V lost 5 bases, J lost 2 bases, and 4 bases stayed unmatched. The CDR3 protein is CASSLDRVNYGYTF. The CDR3 DNA follows: TGTGCCAGCAGCCTGGACAGGGTCAACTATGGCTACACCTTC.

V is TRBV2 and J is TRBJ2-7, with D possibly matching TRBD2 (5 bases). V was cut by 4 bases and J by 1 base, with 11 bases left in between. The germline V gene encodes CDR1 SNHLY and CDR2 FYNNEI. This CDR3 spans 14 amino acids. This CDR3 reads CASSVRGYSYEQYF. The CDR3 DNA sequence: TGTGCCAGCAGTGTTCGGGGATATTCCTACGAGCAGTACTTC.

In DNA form, the CDR3 reads TGTGCCAGCAGTTTAGGTGGGAGCAAAAACATTCAGTACTTC. Its translation is CASSLGGSKNIQYF. This rearrangement joins TRBV28 to TRBJ2-4; possible D gene TRBD2, 5 bases. In germline, CDR1 is MDHEN, CDR2 SYDVKM. The ends were cut back, 2 bases at V and 3 bases at J, with 8 bases in the middle. The CDR3 has 14 amino acids.

V and J are TRBV19 and TRBJ2-2; the D gene is possibly TRBD2 (5 bases). Between the trimmed V and J ends, which lost 4 bases and 5 bases, there was a span of 8 bases. The germline gives CDR1 LNHDA, CDR2 SQIVND (reference sequence). The CDR3 totals 13 residues. The CDR3 sequence is CASSTSQTGELFF. The CDR3 DNA sequence: TGTGCCAGTAGTACTAGCCAAACCGGGGAGCTGTTTTTT. Combining the CDR3 with reference TRBV19 and TRBJ2-2 gives the whole variable domain DGGITQSPKYLFRKEGQNVTLSCEQNLNHDAMYWYRQDPGQGLRLIYYSQIVNDFQKGDIAEGYSVSREKKESFPLTVTSAQKNPTAFYLCASSTSQTGELFFGEGSRLTVL.

The chain combines TRBV5-1 with TRBJ2-2, with D uncertain. Trimming left V 6 bases short and J 2 bases short, with 14 bases between. The germline V gene encodes CDR1 SGHRS and CDR2 YFSETQ. The CDR3 runs 15 residues. CDR3 sequence reads: CASTPPRANTGELFF. The CDR3 coding sequence is TGCGCCAGCACCCCCCCCCGAGCAAACACCGGGGAGCTGTTTTTT.

The J gene is TRBJ2-5, the V gene TRBV11-2, with TRBD1 matching 8 bases. The germline V gene encodes CDR1 SGHAT and CDR2 FQNNGV. The CDR3 spans 15 residues. The ends lost 5 bases at V and 2 bases at J; junction bases unmatched: 7. This CDR3 reads CASSQATGGQETQYF. As DNA, the CDR3 is TGTGCCAGCAGCCAAGCCACAGGGGGACAAGAGACCCAGTACTTC.

This chain joins TRBV2 and TRBJ1-1; TRBD1 might be the D (5 bases). V lost 7 bases and J 6 bases, leaving 15 bases between the germline ends. The CDR3 contains 13 residues. Germline CDR1 SNHLY, CDR2 FYNNEI. The DNA of the CDR3 is TGTGCCAGCACCGTCCAGGGTAGGGCTGAAGCTTTCTTT. Translation gives CASTVQGRAEAFF.

The rearrangement links TRBV4-2 to TRBJ2-7; 15 bases map to TRBD2. With 4 bases clipped from V and 6 bases from J, the junction kept 4 bases outside the gene matches. This CDR3 spans 15 amino acids. CDR1 LGHNA and CDR2 YNFKEQ come from the germline V gene. CDR3 protein: CASSPGTSGGIEQYF. In DNA form, the CDR3 reads TGTGCCAGCAGCCCGGGGACTAGCGGGGGGATCGAGCAGTACTTC.

The chain combines TRBV3-1 (or the pseudogene TRBV3-2) with TRBJ1-2; weak D call: TRBD1 (5 bases). This CDR3 region has 17 residues. Germline loops: CDR1 LGHDT, CDR2 YNNKEL (reference sequence). The V end was cut by 4 bases, the J end by 2 bases, with 20 bases between. The CDR3 DNA reads TGTGCCAGCAGCCCCGGCGATAGGGCCGGGGGAAACTATGGCTACACCTTC. Amino acids: CASSPGDRAGGNYGYTF.